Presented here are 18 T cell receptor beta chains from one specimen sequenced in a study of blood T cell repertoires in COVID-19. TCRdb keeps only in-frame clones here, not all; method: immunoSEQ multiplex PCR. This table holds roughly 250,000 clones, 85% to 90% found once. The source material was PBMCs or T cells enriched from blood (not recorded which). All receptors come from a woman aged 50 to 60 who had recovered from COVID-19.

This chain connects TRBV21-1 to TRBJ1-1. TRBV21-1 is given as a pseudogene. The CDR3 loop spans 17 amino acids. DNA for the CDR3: TGTGCCAGCAGCAAAGAGAGTAGTTTGTCCCAGAACACTGAAGCTTTCTTT. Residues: CASSKESSLSQNTEAFF.

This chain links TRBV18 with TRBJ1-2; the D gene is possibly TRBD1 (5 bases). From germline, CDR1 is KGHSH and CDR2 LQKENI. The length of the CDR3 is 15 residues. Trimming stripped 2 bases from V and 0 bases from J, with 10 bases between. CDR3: CASSPGGAPNYGYTF. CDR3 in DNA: TGTGCCAGCTCACCAGGAGGGGCCCCTAACTATGGCTACACCTTC.

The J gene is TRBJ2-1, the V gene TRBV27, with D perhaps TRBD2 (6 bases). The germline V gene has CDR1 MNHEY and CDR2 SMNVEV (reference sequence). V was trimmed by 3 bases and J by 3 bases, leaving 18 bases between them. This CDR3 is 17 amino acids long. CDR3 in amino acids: CASSFDGRAGYYNEQFF. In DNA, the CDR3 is TGTGCCAGCAGTTTTGATGGGCGGGCGGGATACTACAATGAGCAGTTCTTC.

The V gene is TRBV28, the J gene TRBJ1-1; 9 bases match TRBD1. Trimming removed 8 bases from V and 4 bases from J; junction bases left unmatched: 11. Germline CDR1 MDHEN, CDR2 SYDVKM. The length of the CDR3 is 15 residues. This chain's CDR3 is CASSLRGTGTTEAFF. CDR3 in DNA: TGTGCCAGCTCCTTACGGGGGACAGGGACCACTGAAGCTTTCTTT.

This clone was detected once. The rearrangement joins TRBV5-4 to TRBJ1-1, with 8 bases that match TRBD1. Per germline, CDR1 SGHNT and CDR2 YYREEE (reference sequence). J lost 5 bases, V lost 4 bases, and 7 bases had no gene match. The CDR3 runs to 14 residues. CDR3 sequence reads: CASSVTGGITEAFF. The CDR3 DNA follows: TGTGCCAGCAGCGTTACAGGGGGAATAACTGAAGCTTTCTTT.

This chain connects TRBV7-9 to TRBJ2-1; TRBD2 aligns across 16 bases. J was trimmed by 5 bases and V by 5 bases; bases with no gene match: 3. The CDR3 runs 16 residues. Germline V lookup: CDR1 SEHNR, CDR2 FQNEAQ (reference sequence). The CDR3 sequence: CASSPGTSGRDNEQFF. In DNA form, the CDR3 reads TGTGCCAGCAGCCCTGGGACTAGCGGGAGGGACAATGAGCAGTTCTTC.

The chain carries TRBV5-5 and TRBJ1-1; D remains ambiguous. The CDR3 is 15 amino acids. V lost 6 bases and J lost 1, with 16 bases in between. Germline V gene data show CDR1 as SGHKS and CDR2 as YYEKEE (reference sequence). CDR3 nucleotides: TGTGCCAGCAATCGTATCGAGGGTGGGAACACTGAAGCTTTCTTT. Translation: CASNRIEGGNTEAFF. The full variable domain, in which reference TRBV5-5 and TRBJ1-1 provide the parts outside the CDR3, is DAGVTQSPTHLIKTRGQQVTLRCSPISGHKSVSWYQQVLGQGPQFIFQYYEKEERGRGNFPDRFSARQFPNYSSELNVNALLLGDSALYLCASNRIEGGNTEAFFGQGTRLTVV.

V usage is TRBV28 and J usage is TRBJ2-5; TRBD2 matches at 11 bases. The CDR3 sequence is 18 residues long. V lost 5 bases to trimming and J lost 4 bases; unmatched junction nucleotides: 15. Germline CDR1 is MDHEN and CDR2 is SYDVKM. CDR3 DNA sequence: TGTGCCAGCAGTCTCATGGGGGATAGCGGGAGGGCCTTAGAGACCCAGTACTTC. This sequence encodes CASSLMGDSGRALETQYF.

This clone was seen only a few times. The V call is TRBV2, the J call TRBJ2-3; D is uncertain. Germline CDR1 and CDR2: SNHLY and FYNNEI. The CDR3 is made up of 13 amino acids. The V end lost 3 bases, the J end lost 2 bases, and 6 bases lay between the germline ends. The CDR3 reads CASSDQVTDTQYF. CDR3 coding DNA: TGTGCCAGCAGTGATCAGGTCACAGATACGCAGTATTTT.

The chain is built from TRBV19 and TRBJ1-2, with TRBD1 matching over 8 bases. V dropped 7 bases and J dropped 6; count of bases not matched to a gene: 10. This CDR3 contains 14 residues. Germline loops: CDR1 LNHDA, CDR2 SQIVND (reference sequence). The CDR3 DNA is TGTGCCAGTACCCAATTAACAGGGGGACATGGCTACACCTTC. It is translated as CASTQLTGGHGYTF. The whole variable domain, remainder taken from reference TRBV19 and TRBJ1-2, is DGGITQSPKYLFRKEGQNVTLSCEQNLNHDAMYWYRQDPGQGLRLIYYSQIVNDFQKGDIAEGYSVSREKKESFPLTVTSAQKNPTAFYLCASTQLTGGHGYTFGSGTRLTVV.

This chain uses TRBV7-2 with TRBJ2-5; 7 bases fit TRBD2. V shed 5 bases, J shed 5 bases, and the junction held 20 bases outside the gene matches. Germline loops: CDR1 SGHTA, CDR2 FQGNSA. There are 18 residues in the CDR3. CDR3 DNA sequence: TGTGCCAGCAGCGAAAAGGTGTGGGCTAGCGGACCTGGGGAGACCCAGTACTTC. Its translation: CASSEKVWASGPGETQYF.

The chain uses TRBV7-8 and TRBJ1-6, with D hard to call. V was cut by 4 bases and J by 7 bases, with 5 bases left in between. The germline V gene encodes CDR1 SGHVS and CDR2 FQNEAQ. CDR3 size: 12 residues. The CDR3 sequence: CASSSQNSPLHF. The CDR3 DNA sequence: TGTGCCAGCAGCTCCCAAAATTCACCCCTCCACTTT.

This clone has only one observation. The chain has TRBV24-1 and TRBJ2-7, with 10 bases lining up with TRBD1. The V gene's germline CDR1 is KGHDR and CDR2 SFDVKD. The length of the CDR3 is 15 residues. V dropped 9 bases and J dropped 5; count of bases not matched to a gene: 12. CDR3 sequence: CATADRDRGGHEQYF. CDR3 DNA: TGTGCCACCGCCGACCGGGACAGGGGAGGGCACGAGCAGTACTTC.

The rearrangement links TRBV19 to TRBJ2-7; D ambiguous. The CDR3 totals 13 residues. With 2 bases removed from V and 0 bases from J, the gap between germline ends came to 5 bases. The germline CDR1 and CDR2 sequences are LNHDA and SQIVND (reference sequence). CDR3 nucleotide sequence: TGTGCCAGTAGTATATCCCGCTCCTACGAGCAGTACTTC. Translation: CASSISRSYEQYF.

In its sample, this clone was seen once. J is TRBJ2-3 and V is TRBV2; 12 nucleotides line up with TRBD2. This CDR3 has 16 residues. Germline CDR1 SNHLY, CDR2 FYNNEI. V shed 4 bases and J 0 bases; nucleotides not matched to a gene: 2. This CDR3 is CASSAGTSGSTDTQYF. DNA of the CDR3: TGTGCCAGCAGTGCCGGGACTAGCGGGAGCACAGATACGCAGTATTTT.

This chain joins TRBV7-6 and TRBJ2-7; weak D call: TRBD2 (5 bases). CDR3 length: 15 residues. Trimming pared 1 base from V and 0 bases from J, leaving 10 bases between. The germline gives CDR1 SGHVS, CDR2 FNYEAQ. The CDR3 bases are TGTGCCAGCAGCTTAGGGACCGGGATCTCCTACGAGCAGTACTTC. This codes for CASSLGTGISYEQYF.

The CDR3: CASSILGGLAGLETQYF. The CDR3 region has the DNA TGTGCCAGTAGTATCTTAGGGGGACTAGCGGGACTGGAGACCCAGTACTTC. The rearrangement joins TRBV19 to TRBJ2-5; 13 nucleotides align to TRBD2. CDR1 and CDR2 (germline): LNHDA, SQIVND (reference sequence). V dropped 3 bases and J dropped 5; count of bases not matched to a gene: 9. The CDR3 runs to 17 residues.

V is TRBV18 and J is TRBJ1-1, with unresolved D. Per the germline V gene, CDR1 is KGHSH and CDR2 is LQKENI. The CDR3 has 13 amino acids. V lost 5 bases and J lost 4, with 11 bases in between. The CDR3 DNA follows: TGTGCCAGCTCAACCAGCGAGATCACTGAAGCTTTCTTT. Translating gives CASSTSEITEAFF. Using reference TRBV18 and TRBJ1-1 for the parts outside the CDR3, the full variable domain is NAGVMQNPRHLVRRRGQEARLRCSPMKGHSHVYWYRQLPEEGLKFMVYLQKENIIDESGMPKERFSAEFPKEGPSILRIQQVVRGDSAAYFCASSTSEITEAFFGQGTRLTVV.